Below are 12 T cell receptor beta chains sequenced from a single sample in a study of T-cell reconstitution after alpha-beta-depleted transplantation in children. This sample's TCRbeta library carried unique molecular identifier barcodes. TCRdb reprocessed the PCR reads via MiXCR and lists one record per CDR3 protein. The data contain hundreds of thousands of distinct CDR3 sequences, about a tenth of them singletons. Sequenced here: PBMCs, sampled before TCRalphabeta/CD19-depleted stem cell transplant. These TCRs come from a boy less than two years old with acute myeloid leukemia, due to receive a stem cell transplant.

The table lists this clonotype with many counts. This chain uses TRBV3-1 with TRBJ2-3, with 9 bases that match TRBD2. The germline CDR1 and CDR2 sequences are LGHDT and YNNKEL (reference sequence). This CDR3 spans 18 amino acids. V trimming: 1 base; J trimming: 1 base; junction bases outside the gene matches: 9. As DNA, the CDR3 is TGTGCCAGCAGCCAAGGACGGATAGCGGGGGCCCGCACAGATACGCAGTATTTT. It yields the protein CASSQGRIAGARTDTQYF.

This clonotype was seen ten or more times. This chain connects TRBV7-9 to TRBJ2-3, with D uncertain. Per germline, CDR1 SEHNR and CDR2 FQNEAQ (reference sequence). V lost 4 bases and J 6 bases, leaving 11 bases between the germline ends. The length of the CDR3 is 13 residues. Written as DNA, the CDR3 is TGTGCCAGCAGCTGGACCGGTCGGGATACGCAGTATTTT. It translates to CASSWTGRDTQYF.

The table lists this clonotype with many counts. CDR3 DNA: TGTGCCAGCAGCCCAGAGGTGCCCTACGAGCAGTACTTC. Encoded protein: CASSPEVPYEQYF. This chain connects TRBV7-9 to TRBJ2-7; D call uncertain. V was cut by 5 bases and J by 2 bases, with 10 bases left in between. CDR1 is SEHNR and CDR2 is FQNEAQ in the germline V gene (reference sequence). The CDR3 extends over 13 amino acids.

Many counts were recorded for this clonotype. V is TRBV12-3 or TRBV12-4 and J is TRBJ1-4, with a tentative D call TRBD1 (6 bases). The CDR3 runs 17 residues. Trimming removed 6 bases from V and 0 bases from J, with 17 bases in between. The CDR3 protein is CASRPNEGGPTNEKLFF. The CDR3 DNA is TGTGCCAGCAGACCCAACGAGGGGGGACCAACTAATGAAAAACTGTTTTTT.

There are many counts of this clonotype. The chain joins TRBV5-1 to TRBJ2-2, with D perhaps given as TRBD1 or TRBD2 (6 bases each). V was trimmed by 2 bases and J by 4 bases, leaving 15 bases between them. Germline V gene lookup returns CDR1 SGHRS and CDR2 YFSETQ. CDR3 size: 16 residues. Here the CDR3 DNA reads TGCGCCAGCAGCTTAGGGGGGACGGGACCCACCGGGGAGCTGTTTTTT. Residues: CASSLGGTGPTGELFF.

This clonotype was observed at least ten times. The rearrangement joins TRBV6-5 to TRBJ1-1; D gene ambiguous. The CDR3 consists of 12 residues. CDR1 MNHEY and CDR2 SVGAGI come from the germline V gene. V shed 6 bases and J shed 4 bases, with 9 bases lying between them. This CDR3 is CASSKDGTEAFF. CDR3 DNA sequence: TGTGCCAGCAGCAAAGATGGCACTGAAGCTTTCTTT.

This clonotype has a handful of counts. One junction end disagrees with the germline gene, perhaps due to a read error. CDR3 residues: CATRPPGRIRTPTF. The CDR3 bases are TGTGCCACCCGCCCGCCCGGACGCATAAGAACACCGACTTTC. The chain employs TRBV24-1 and TRBJ2-5; unclear D gene. Germline CDR1 KGHDR, CDR2 SFDVKD. This CDR3 spans 14 amino acids.

This clonotype has ten or more counts. The genes are TRBV20-1 and TRBJ2-7; TRBD1 matches at 8 bases. After removal of 6 bases from V and 7 bases from J, the junction contained 8 bases not matched to a gene. CDR1 is DFQATT and CDR2 is SNEGSKA in the germline V gene (reference sequence). The CDR3 extends over 12 amino acids. The CDR3 DNA is TGCAGTGCAACGGACAGGGCGGAAGAGCAGTACTTC. Its translation: CSATDRAEEQYF.

In this sample, this clonotype turned up many times. J is TRBJ2-4 and V is TRBV7-2, with D unresolved. CDR1 and CDR2 from the germline V gene are SGHTA and FQGNSA. The CDR3 spans 13 residues. Trimming pared 2 bases from V and 0 bases from J, leaving 2 bases between. The CDR3, as DNA: TGTGCCAGCAGCTTACTAGCCAAAAACATTCAGTACTTC. It is translated as CASSLLAKNIQYF.

This clonotype was counted at least ten times. The chain links TRBV6-5 to TRBJ2-5, with D uncertain. Trimming stripped 0 bases from V and 5 bases from J, with 13 bases between. The CDR3 runs 15 residues. Per germline, CDR1 MNHEY and CDR2 SVGAGI. In DNA, the CDR3 is TGTGCCAGCAGTTACTCTTGGGGATTCGCGGAGACCCAGTACTTC. Translation: CASSYSWGFAETQYF.

This clonotype was observed at least ten times. The chain combines TRBV7-9 with TRBJ2-7; 7 nucleotides match TRBD1. The CDR3 runs to 16 residues. Losses at the gene ends were 5 bases for V and 3 bases for J; bases not matched to a gene: 13. CDR1 is SEHNR, CDR2 FQNEAQ, per germline (reference sequence). The CDR3 sequence: CASSITTGQRDYEQYF. The CDR3 nucleotides are TGTGCCAGCAGCATAACGACAGGGCAAAGGGACTACGAGCAGTACTTC.

As for this clonotype: One base away lies a much larger clone, so this may be a sequencing read error. It is likely a read error, because the conserved phenylalanine at the end of the CDR3 is missing. The chain uses TRBV20-1 and TRBJ2-1; weak D call: TRBD1 (5 bases). Germline V lookup: CDR1 DFQATT, CDR2 SNEGSKA (reference sequence). V lost 3 bases and J 12 bases, leaving 12 bases between the germline ends. The CDR3 runs to 11 residues. The CDR3 coding sequence is TGCAGTGCTAGGTGGCAGGGATGGCAGTTCTCC. It encodes CSARWQGWQFS.